This T cell receptor (beta chain) comes out of a study of PD-1 blockade in classical Hodgkin lymphoma. Study in general: Intravenous infusions of nivolumab 3 mg/kg reached patients every 2 weeks. Study findings and constraints: Before treatment, TCR diversity in newly diagnosed patients was reportedly lower than in healthy donors. Complete responders entered with baseline diversity on par with newly diagnosed patients, the results showed.

Germline V CDR1 and CDR2: LGHNA, YNFKEQ. Trimming stripped 1 base from V and 5 bases from J, with 17 bases between. CDR3 size: 17 residues. TCRdb keeps only in-frame clones here, not all; method: immunoSEQ multiplex PCR. Among under 40,000 clones listed, around 81% were seen once. Documented time point: cycle 4 day 1 (C4D1), after five to seven weeks of nivolumab. Relapse was seen in all patients after autologous stem cell transplantation, and brentuximab vedotin exposure was variable. The patients, who had relapsed/refractory classical Hodgkin lymphoma, achieved best responses of complete response, partial response or progressive disease. Note on this clone: As yet, its antigen is unknown.

Sequencing used peripheral blood mononuclear cells (PBMCs), obtained before the fourth cycle of nivolumab. V is TRBV4-2 and J is TRBJ1-4; D is undetermined. The TCR comes from a human donor with classical Hodgkin lymphoma. CDR3: CASSQGASNAENEKLFF. In nucleotides, the CDR3 is TGTGCCAGCAGCCAAGGGGCTTCCAACGCCGAAAATGAAAAACTGTTTTTT.